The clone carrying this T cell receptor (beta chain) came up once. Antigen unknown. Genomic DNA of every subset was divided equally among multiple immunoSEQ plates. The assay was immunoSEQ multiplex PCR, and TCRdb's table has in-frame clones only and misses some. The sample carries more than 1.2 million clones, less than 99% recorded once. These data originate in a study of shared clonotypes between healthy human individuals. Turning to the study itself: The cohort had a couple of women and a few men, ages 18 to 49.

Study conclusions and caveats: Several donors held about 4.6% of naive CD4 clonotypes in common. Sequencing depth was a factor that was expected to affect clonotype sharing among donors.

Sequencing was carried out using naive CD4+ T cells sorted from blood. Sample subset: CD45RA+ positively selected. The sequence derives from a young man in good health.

CDR3 region: CASSIYTGELFF. In nucleotides, the CDR3 is TGTGCCAGCAGTATTTACACCGGGGAGCTGTTTTTT. The chain combines TRBV6-6 with TRBJ2-2; D gene uncertain. The CDR3 covers 12 residues. Trimming shortened V by 5 bases and J by 3 bases, and 4 bases separated the two germline ends. Germline CDR1 is MNHNY and CDR2 is SVGAGI (reference sequence).